This T cell receptor (beta chain) originates from a study of T-cell reconstitution after alpha-beta-depleted transplantation in children. Findings of the study overall: Several hundred graft clones that had expanded were reportedly the source of alpha-beta T cells about two months after transplant.

This clonotype has ten or more counts. The antigen remains undetermined. It was with unique molecular identifiers that the TCRbeta library was prepared. TCRdb reprocessed the PCR reads via MiXCR and lists one record per CDR3 protein. The repertoire holds under 300,000 distinct CDR3 sequences, with more than 9% as singletons. The CDR3 length is 13 residues. V lost 5 bases, J lost 1 base, and 5 bases lay in between. Germline V lookup: CDR1 SGHNT, CDR2 YENEEA. The sequence came from a male patient aged 2-9 years who had a stem cell transplant for chronic granulomatous disease, so the T cells may come from the graft donor. Material: peripheral blood, obtained 180 days after TCRalphabeta/CD19-depleted stem cell transplant. The chain employs TRBV11-3 and TRBJ2-2; the D is unclear. The CDR3 coding sequence is TGTGCCAGCAGCCCCAAGAACACCGGGGAGCTGTTTTTT. Protein sequence: CASSPKNTGELFF.